This TCR beta chain stems from a study of beta chain features in type 1 diabetes. On the study more broadly: When patients were set against healthy donors, age, gender and cell yields were similar. Study observations and caveats: When Type 1 diabetes patients were examined, their TCRB CDR3s proved moderately but significantly shorter in all four CD4+ subsets. A pattern of fewer insertions and more deletions at VDJ junctions was seen in type 1 diabetes patients. There was no resolution here of whether HLA type influences TCRB rearrangement.

About this clone itself: The antigen is not known.

The V gene's germline CDR1 is MNHEY and CDR2 SMNVEV (reference sequence). The CDR3 is 11 amino acids. What was sequenced were expressed TCRB transcripts, since all of the isolated RNA had been reverse transcribed. Samples drawn from stem cell-like memory T cells averaged about 1 million reads. Only in-frame clones appear in the TCRdb table, and some are missing; sequencing was by immunoSEQ multiplex PCR. The data show 20,000 to 25,000 clones, more than 45% seen once. This TCR came from a man between 18 and 29 years old with type 1 diabetes. J is TRBJ2-5 and V is TRBV27; D is uncertain. The DNA end is more similar to TRBJ2-7, so the J call may be wrong. Sequenced sample: stem cell memory CD4+ T cells from blood. CDR3 sequence (DNA): TGTGCCAGCAGTTTATCCTACGAGCAGTACTTC. It encodes CASSLSYEQYF.